The rows below give T cell receptor beta chains drawn from one sample of a study of blood T cell repertoires in COVID-19. Produced via immunoSEQ multiplex PCR; TCRdb's table is partial and in-frame only. Of about 150,000 clones listed, around 83% are singletons. The sequenced material came from peripheral blood. The origin of the receptors is a woman between 50 and 59 years old with acute or convalescent COVID-19. Both conserved end residues are part of each CDR3.

>TRBV28
CASSLRQGASSGANVLTF
>TRBV4-2
CASSQETSVRGWGQPQHF
>TRBV4-2
CASSQATNGADEQYF
>TRBV19
CASTMGGQTNTEAFF
>TRBV3-1/TRBV3-2
CASSMPGTGFNEQYF
>TRBV11-2
CASSLGPGGAGGYTF
>TRBV28
CASSSFGSTSTDTQYF
>TRBV7-2
CASSIPGAFNEKLFF
>TRBV4-3
CASSQGVVGTGPYEQYF
>TRBV11-1
CASSLSPRNEKLFF
>TRBV6-6
CASTSDRGLSYEQYF
>TRBV2
CASSETQGTGNTIYF
>TRBV3-1/TRBV3-2
CASSSMARGGELFF
>TRBV27
CASSPSSGTLTYEQYF
>TRBV19
CASSIFGIGVNTEAFF
>TRBV29-1
CSVPGLAGGDNEQFF
>TRBV6-2/TRBV6-3
CASSYGPYRGRWETQYF
>TRBV3-1/TRBV3-2
CASSQDISVYGYTF
>TRBV7-8
CASSRGQIYEQYF
>TRBV3-1/TRBV3-2
CASRHTGLAGTQSYNEQFF
>TRBV10-3
CAISTPGQRYEQYF
>TRBV19
CASSLHGTSSSYEQYF
>TRBV12-3/TRBV12-4
CASSLAPNGYTF
>TRBV30
CAWSVSLNDEKLFF
>TRBV18
CASSFASSYEQYF
>TRBV4-3
CASSQLAGGGEQFF
>TRBV5-6
CASSLVGDSPLHF
>TRBV2
CASKDGLSGNTIYF
>TRBV29-1
CSVIPGRAGYGYTF
>TRBV9
CASSLRDRGYGYTF
>TRBV19
CASSPSQGYSNQPQHF
>TRBV19
CASRFGGQAYGYTF
>TRBV12-5
CASGFQYTEAFF
>TRBV9
CASSADRVGTNEKLFF
>TRBV24-1
CATSDRDRGETGELFF
>TRBV6-5
CASRSSGGAGNEQYF
>TRBV6-5
CAVRRGSLNTEAFF
>TRBV6-5
CASRRQGAVDTQYF
>TRBV10-1
CASSESAPSGRAYTGELFF
>TRBV29-1
CSVVRREDYNEQFF
>TRBV27
CASSLRQGSGLSSYEQYF